This T cell receptor (beta chain) was sequenced for a study of T cell clones after liver transplantation. Produced via immunoSEQ multiplex PCR; TCRdb's table is partial and in-frame only. Counted here are 49,000 or so clones, about 67% occurring once; the ten biggest clones make up 9.9%. Sequencing used CD4+ T cells from blood, obtained around 54 months after liver transplant. The receptor was isolated from a human patient who received a liver transplant. Some T cells here may be from the graft donor.

The chain's CDR3 is CASSGRRVRQPQHF. CDR3 coding DNA: TGTGCCAGCAGCGGGCGAAGGGTGCGACAGCCCCAGCATTTT. The chain carries TRBV5-6 and TRBJ1-5; D unclear. Trimming stripped 4 bases from V and 7 bases from J, with 15 bases between. Germline V gene data show CDR1 as SGHDT and CDR2 as YYEEEE. This CDR3 has 14 amino acids.